The entry that follows covers one T cell receptor (beta chain) sequence. Its binding antigen is unknown. No quality values exist for individual bases; no much larger clone is one base distant. This specimen belongs to a study of CD8+CD57+ T cells in acquired aplastic anemia (dated by TCRdb to between 2017 and 2018). For the study in its entirety: Extracted DNA from sorted CD4+ and CD8+ cells averaged around 3.5 ug, ranging from roughly 0.19 to 27.4 ug. A CD8+CD57+ expansion meant a frequency higher than the mean frequency seen in healthy subjects. General study outcomes and caveats: About 30 CD8+ CDR3 sequences were found to be shared between patients and controls, but these sequences appeared to be highly expressed in patients and within the immunodominant clones of the patients. Between patients and healthy controls, no significant difference in CD8+ Simpson's diversity was found (P=0.060).

Ends trimmed: V by 4 bases, J by 4 bases; bases unmatched to a gene: 5. The CDR3 sequence holds 15 residues, the cysteine and phenylalanine included. The entry retains the CDR3 DNA only, 45 bases that are in frame from base 1. Per the germline V gene (reference sequence), LNHDA is the CDR1 and SQIVND is the CDR2. Genomic DNA served as template for TCR beta VDJ combination and CDR3 sequence profiling. An Illumina HiSeq 2000 was the platform used for TCR repertoire sequencing. From the authors' description of their analysis: Repertoires were assessed using TRBV/TRBJ rearrangement plots, CDR3 size and DJ length profiles, and Simpson's diversity index. The immunodominant clone was defined as the most abundant DNA sequence in deep sequencing data. CDR3 amino acid sequences were screened for sharing across subjects and compared with published repertoires and the VDJdb database. TCRdb reworked the public reads: Q25 trimming with fastp, MiXCR clone assembly, productive beta chains retained. Rows matching on CDR3 protein sequence are summarized as one entry with the most common DNA and genes. The V and J calls were determined by TCRdb, not by the authors. The sample table holds 210,000 or so distinct CDR3 sequences, of which approximately 51% were seen once. The ten largest account for around 20% of the sample.

Flow cytometry had shown CD8+CD57+ cell expansion in the patients selected for sequencing. Every patient had a diagnosis of severe acquired aplastic anemia based on International Study of Aplastic Anemia and Agranulocytosis and Camitta criteria. At the time blood was sampled, none of the patients had received any therapy. In this study, sorted CD4+ and CD8+ T cells from the blood of healthy subjects and of severe aplastic anemia patients had their TCR repertoires deep-sequenced. Patients were enrolled in the USA under clinicaltrials.gov protocols 00001620, 01623167, 00001397, 00071045, 00081523 and 00961064. Ficoll-Paque density gradient centrifugation was used to isolate peripheral blood mononuclear cells. CD4+ and CD8+ T cells were sorted by FACS or magnetic beads before DNA extraction.

The chain joins TRBV19 to TRBJ2-2, with TRBD1 matching 8 junction bases. The receptor was derived from a human donor with aplastic anemia. The sample comprised sorted CD4+, CD8+, or CD8+CD57+ T cells (not recorded which) from PBMCs. The DNA sequence is TGTGCCAGTAGTACCCGGACAGGGTTCACCGGGGAGCTGTTTTTT. This translates into CASSTRTGFTGELFF.